This T cell receptor beta chain was identified during a study of blood T cell repertoires in COVID-19. On the study more broadly: The samples span acute and convalescent COVID-19 from the United States, Italy and Spain. T cells, B-cell-depleted T cells, or PBMCs provided the cDNA or gDNA that served as material.

Original processing notes: Amplification with reference gene primers provided the estimates of nucleated cell counts. Some clones are missing from TCRdb's copy, which holds only in-frame ones; the method was immunoSEQ multiplex PCR. V and J calls and clone size are those listed in that table; D and trimming were worked out from the DNA. The sample lists about 55,000 clones, more than 85% occurring once. This clone has more than one count but fewer than ten. The sequenced sample consisted of peripheral blood. The source of this sequence is a man in his forties or fifties with active COVID-19.

The CDR3 DNA sequence: TGTGCCAGCAGTCCGGGATCCTACGAGCAGTACTTC. Protein: CASSPGSYEQYF. V gene TRBV6-5 combines with J gene TRBJ2-7; TRBD2 might be the D (5 bases). The CDR3 has 12 residues. CDR1 and CDR2 (germline): MNHEY, SVGAGI. Trimming removed 5 bases at V and 1 base at J, with 6 bases between.